These 21 T cell receptor beta chains came from one sample sequenced in a study of cytomegalovirus exposure and HLA in healthy donors. PCR used 60 Vbeta primers and 13 Jbeta primers. Profiling relied on immunoSEQ multiplex PCR, and the TCRdb table lists in-frame clones only, not all of them. The table includes 99,000 or so clones, 78% detected once. Sequenced material: PBMCs. All receptors derive from a woman in her thirties or forties in good health and CMV-seronegative.

The chain couples TRBV10-3 to TRBJ2-5; 11 nucleotides align to TRBD2. The CDR3 extends over 14 amino acids. Germline CDR1 ENHRY, CDR2 SYGVKD. J gave up 5 bases and V 5 bases, and 4 bases lay outside the gene matches. The CDR3 loop reads CAISLAGGPETQYF. The CDR3, as DNA: TGTGCCATCAGTTTAGCGGGAGGGCCGGAGACCCAGTACTTC.

This clone was observed a handful of times. This chain connects TRBV6-5 to TRBJ1-5; TRBD1 matches 7 bases. CDR1 and CDR2 (germline): MNHEY, SVGAGI. V shed 4 bases, J shed 0 bases, and the junction held 0 bases outside the gene matches. The CDR3 has 14 residues. CDR3 sequence reads: CASSWDSSNQPQHF. The CDR3 DNA reads as TGTGCCAGCAGTTGGGACAGTAGCAATCAGCCCCAGCATTTT.

The chain is built from TRBV7-9 and TRBJ1-1, with D maybe TRBD1 (6 bases). The CDR3 is 15 amino acids. Germline assignment: CDR1 SEHNR and CDR2 FQNEAQ (reference sequence). V lost 5 bases, J lost 0 bases, and 13 bases lay in between. CDR3 amino acids: CASSINRVMNTEAFF. In DNA, the CDR3 is TGTGCCAGCAGCATAAACAGGGTCATGAACACTGAAGCTTTCTTT. The full variable domain, in which reference TRBV7-9 and TRBJ1-1 provide the parts outside the CDR3, is DTGVSQNPRHKITKRGQNVTFRCDPISEHNRLYWYRQTLGQGPEFLTYFQNEAQLEKSRLLSDRFSAERPKGSFSTLEIQRTEQGDSAMYLCASSINRVMNTEAFFGQGTRLTVV.

V is TRBV9 and J is TRBJ2-5; D unclear. Per the germline V gene, CDR1 is SGDLS and CDR2 is YYNGEE. The CDR3 contains 13 residues. Deletions cut 2 bases from V and 5 bases from J, with 10 bases between. CDR3 coding DNA: TGTGCCAGCAGCGTTAGAGCAAGCGAGACCCAGTACTTC. Protein product: CASSVRASETQYF.

This clone has only a few counts. The V and J genes are TRBV5-4 and TRBJ1-4, with D perhaps TRBD1 (5 bases). This CDR3 contains 14 residues. The V gene's germline CDR1 is SGHNT and CDR2 YYREEE (reference sequence). V shed 4 bases and J shed 3 bases, with 10 bases lying between them. The chain's CDR3 is CASSKGLSNEKLFF. The CDR3 DNA reads TGTGCCAGCAGCAAGGGGCTATCTAATGAAAAACTGTTTTTT.

CDR3: CAISDASSIPQETQYF. The CDR3 region has the DNA TGTGCCATCAGTGACGCTAGCAGTATCCCACAAGAGACCCAGTACTTC. V is TRBV10-3 and J is TRBJ2-5; perhaps TRBD2 as D (5 bases). CDR3 size: 16 residues. The germline V and J ends were trimmed by 3 bases and 2 bases, with 16 bases remaining between them. CDR1 and CDR2 (germline): ENHRY, SYGVKD.

The genes are TRBV28 and TRBJ2-2; 8 bases fit TRBD1. The CDR3 runs 18 residues. CDR1 and CDR2 (germline): MDHEN, SYDVKM. V shed 7 bases, J shed 7 bases, and the junction held 20 bases outside the gene matches. This CDR3 is CASTGQGTVRGFIGELFF. The CDR3 coding sequence is TGTGCCAGCACCGGACAGGGTACAGTGCGGGGCTTCATCGGGGAGCTGTTTTTT.

The chain employs TRBV5-1 and TRBJ2-2; 8 bases fit TRBD1. This CDR3 contains 16 residues. Trimming took 5 bases from V and 1 from J; bases not matched to a gene: 7. Looked up from germline, CDR1 is SGHRS and CDR2 is YFSETQ. CDR3 nucleotides: TGCGCCAGCAGTCAAGCCGGGACAGGGAACACCGGGGAGCTGTTTTTT. Amino acids: CASSQAGTGNTGELFF.

This chain connects TRBV6-1 to TRBJ1-2; 9 positions agree with TRBD1. CDR1 is MNHNS, CDR2 SASEGT, per germline. The CDR3 is 14 residues long. V lost 11 bases to trimming and J lost 4 bases; unmatched junction nucleotides: 11. CDR3 sequence reads: CAVGRDRAFYGYTF. DNA of the CDR3: TGTGCCGTCGGCCGGGACAGGGCCTTCTATGGCTACACCTTC.

The chain uses TRBV6-6 and TRBJ1-1; D might be TRBD1 (5 bases). Germline assignment: CDR1 MNHNY and CDR2 SVGAGI (reference sequence). V lost 4 bases, J lost 3 bases, and 12 bases lay in between. The CDR3 is made up of 14 amino acids. The CDR3 here is CASSWGGGDTEAFF. The DNA of the CDR3 is TGTGCCAGCAGTTGGGGGGGAGGCGACACTGAAGCTTTCTTT.

The rearrangement uses TRBV14 and TRBJ2-3; 7 nucleotides align to TRBD2. Germline V gives CDR1 SGHDN, CDR2 FVKESK. This CDR3 contains 19 residues. Trimming at V came to 0 bases and at J to 4 bases, leaving 16 bases not matched to a gene. CDR3 sequence (DNA): TGTGCCAGCAGCCAAGATCCGTTGCTAGCGGTGGTCAACCCAGATACGCAGTATTTT. Translated: CASSQDPLLAVVNPDTQYF.

The chain combines TRBV7-9 with TRBJ2-1, with D possibly being TRBD1 (5 bases). The CDR3 loop spans 14 amino acids. Trimming removed 1 base at V and 10 bases at J, with 14 bases between. From germline, CDR1 is SEHNR and CDR2 FQNEAQ (reference sequence). DNA of the CDR3: TGTGCCAGCAGCTTAGACAATGGGGCGCGGGAGCAGTTCTTC. Translating gives CASSLDNGAREQFF.

The chain employs TRBV11-3 and TRBJ2-7; no definite D call. V lost 4 bases to trimming and J lost 9 bases, with 10 bases between them. Germline CDR1 and CDR2: SGHNT and YENEEA. The CDR3 covers 11 residues. CDR3 residues: CASSSGSGQYF. The CDR3 DNA reads TGTGCCAGCAGCTCTGGGTCAGGGCAGTACTTC.

This chain joins TRBV9 and TRBJ2-3; 8 bases fit TRBD1. CDR1 is SGDLS and CDR2 is YYNGEE in the germline V gene. V gave up 0 bases and J gave up 4 bases; unmatched junction bases: 4. This CDR3 region has 15 residues. The CDR3 DNA is TGTGCCAGCAGCGTAGAACAGGGGGTGGCAGATACGCAGTATTTT. Translation gives CASSVEQGVADTQYF.

This clone was observed a handful of times. V usage is TRBV6-1 and J usage is TRBJ1-2, with TRBD1 matching over 11 bases. The trim removed 4 bases at V and 8 bases at J, leaving 9 bases unmatched. The CDR3 has 15 amino acids. The germline gives CDR1 MNHNS, CDR2 SASEGT. The CDR3: CASSARTGGERGYTF. Here the CDR3 DNA reads TGTGCCAGCAGTGCAAGGACAGGGGGCGAGAGGGGCTACACCTTC.

DNA of the CDR3: TGCGCCAGCAGCTCCCTCCGGGGGTTGAACACTGAAGCTTTCTTT. Its translation: CASSSLRGLNTEAFF. The rearrangement links TRBV5-1 to TRBJ1-1; D might be TRBD1 (5 bases). Trimming left V 3 bases short and J 0 bases short, with 12 bases between. This CDR3 comprises 15 residues. CDR1 is SGHRS, CDR2 YFSETQ, per germline.

The V and J genes are TRBV28 and TRBJ1-2, with 8 bases aligning to TRBD1. CDR3 length: 13 amino acids. Losses at the gene ends were 6 bases for V and 4 bases for J; bases not matched to a gene: 4. Germline CDR1 MDHEN, CDR2 SYDVKM. The CDR3: CASSPTGGYGYTF. The CDR3 DNA is TGTGCCAGCAGCCCTACAGGGGGCTATGGCTACACCTTC.

The chain recombines TRBV21-1 with TRBJ2-5; no DNA check was done on the table's D call, TRBD1. The J call may be in error: the DNA end matches TRBJ2-7 better. TRBV21-1 is recorded as a pseudogene. This CDR3 region has 13 residues. The CDR3 is CASSARTFYEQYF. The CDR3 DNA sequence: TGTGCCAGCAGTGCCAGGACATTCTACGAGCAGTACTTC.

The CDR3: CAISESSNEQYF. The CDR3, as DNA: TGTGCCATCAGTGAGTCTTCCAACGAGCAGTACTTC. This rearrangement joins TRBV10-3 to TRBJ2-7; unclear D gene. Per germline, CDR1 ENHRY and CDR2 SYGVKD. There are 12 residues in the CDR3. Between the trimmed V and J ends, which lost 0 bases and 5 bases, there was a span of 5 bases.

The chain links TRBV7-9 to TRBJ1-2, with D perhaps matching TRBD1 (6 bases). The V gene lost 4 bases and the J gene lost 3 bases, with 15 bases spanning the gap. Germline V gene sequence: CDR1 SEHNR, CDR2 FQNEAQ (reference sequence). This CDR3 has 15 amino acids. CDR3 sequence (DNA): TGTGCCAGCAGCTCTCATATTGACAGGTACTATGGCTACACCTTC. Amino acids: CASSSHIDRYYGYTF.

The V gene is TRBV27, the J gene TRBJ1-2; the D is unclear. Germline CDR1 is MNHEY and CDR2 is SMNVEV (reference sequence). The CDR3 has 13 amino acids. V lost 3 bases and J lost 2, with 7 bases in between. The CDR3 is CASSFGENYGYTF. Here the CDR3 DNA reads TGTGCCAGCAGTTTTGGTGAGAACTATGGCTACACCTTC.